Sequencing of this T cell receptor (beta chain) was carried out in a study of blood T cells in healthy people across ages. Germline V gene lookup returns CDR1 LGHDT and CDR2 YNNKEL (reference sequence). V lost 4 bases and J lost 11, with 23 bases in between. The CDR3 runs to 15 residues. This clonotype was counted between two and nine times. The use of a sample-barcoded 5' primer and a J-beta primer mix characterized a second PCR of about 7 to 12 cycles. Each cDNA molecule received a tag from a template-switch adaptor that had 12 random nucleotides. Each CDR3 protein is one row after TCRdb ran MiXCR on the 5' RACE reads. Altogether fewer than 2,000,000 distinct CDR3 sequences are present, about 32% being singletons, with the ten largest covering approximately 10%.

This clonotype originated in a woman aged 25-40 years in good health. Sequencing was carried out using blood. The V and J genes are TRBV3-1 and TRBJ2-5, with a tentative D call TRBD2 (5 bases). The CDR3 nucleotides read TGTGCCAGCAGCCGCCGGGATCCCCTTTCTGGGGAGCAGTACTTC. It codes for CASSRRDPLSGEQYF.